The 25 T cell receptor beta chains reported below all come from one sample, sequenced in a study of post-analysis software for immune sequencing data. Notes on the study in general: The study found TRBV5-6, TRBV5-1 and TRBV20-1 among a few TRBV segments more frequent in patients than controls.

Incorporated into the TCR beta cDNA libraries were unique molecular identifiers, which served to reduce PCR and sequencing biases. Using its own MiXCR run on the PCR reads, TCRdb lists one record per CDR3 protein. The sample has roughly 200,000 distinct CDR3 sequences, 25% to 30% seen once. Antigens of these TCRs are unknown. The sample consisted of blood. These receptors all stem from a girl under 18 with multiple sclerosis.

Notes on this clonotype: A much larger clone differs by one base, so this may be a read error. The V and J genes are TRBV6-1 and TRBJ2-7; D gene unclear. This CDR3 spans 13 amino acids. Germline V CDR1 and CDR2: MNHNS, SASEGT. V gave up 4 bases and J gave up 1 base, with 8 bases separating them. CDR3 DNA: TGTGCCAGCAGTGGGTGGGGTTCCTACGAGCAGTACTTC. It yields the protein CASSGWGSYEQYF.

The gene calls are TRBV25-1 and TRBJ2-7; 8 bases map to TRBD2. CDR1 and CDR2 from the germline V gene are MGHDK and SYGVNS. The ends lost 5 bases at V and 6 bases at J; junction bases unmatched: 18. The CDR3 is made up of 17 amino acids. The CDR3 nucleotides are TGTGCCAGCAGTCCACTCCCCGCGGGACTAGAACGATCCGAGCAGTACTTC. Translated, it gives CASSPLPAGLERSEQYF.

A note on this clonotype: A much larger clone differs from this one at a single base, so this may be a read error. The V gene is TRBV28, the J gene TRBJ2-5; the match to TRBD2 covers 13 bases. The CDR3 length is 18 residues. From germline, CDR1 is MDHEN and CDR2 SYDVKM. The CDR3 protein is CAGSFGGLAGALVGEQYF. CDR3 in DNA: TGTGCCGGCAGTTTTGGAGGACTAGCGGGAGCCCTCGTAGGGGAGCAGTACTTC.

This clonotype was found many times. The rearrangement uses TRBV3-1 and TRBJ2-5; perhaps TRBD1 as D (6 bases). Trimming shortened V by 4 bases and J by 5 bases, and 17 bases separated the two germline ends. The CDR3 totals 15 residues. Germline V gives CDR1 LGHDT, CDR2 YNNKEL (reference sequence). This CDR3 is CASSPRKQGGETQYF. The CDR3 DNA sequence: TGTGCCAGCAGCCCTCGCAAACAGGGTGGCGAGACCCAGTACTTC.

CDR3 nucleotides: TGTGCCAGCGACGGCCAAATTTCACCCCTCCACTTT. Protein product: CASDGQISPLHF. The J gene is TRBJ1-6, the V gene TRBV28; no clear D gene. Germline V lookup: CDR1 MDHEN, CDR2 SYDVKM. The CDR3 runs 12 residues. V lost 8 bases and J 9 bases, leaving 11 bases between the germline ends.

The gene calls are TRBV5-1 and TRBJ2-3; the match to TRBD2 covers 10 bases. The CDR3 runs to 16 residues. Trimming at V came to 4 bases and at J to 3 bases, leaving 8 bases not matched to a gene. Germline V gives CDR1 SGHRS, CDR2 YFSETQ. CDR3 sequence: CASSPILAGTTDTQYF. The CDR3 DNA is TGCGCCAGCAGCCCCATACTAGCGGGAACGACAGATACGCAGTATTTT.

Of note for this clonotype: A read error may be the cause here, since a much bigger clone is one base away. The chain couples TRBV5-1 to TRBJ1-2; no clear D gene. Germline-derived CDR1 and CDR2 are SGHRS and YFSETQ. The V end was cut by 3 bases, the J end by 3 bases, with 12 bases between. The CDR3 has 14 amino acids. The chain's CDR3 is CASSSPRSYYGYTF. The CDR3 DNA is TGCGCCAGCAGCTCCCCAAGGAGCTACTATGGCTACACCTTC.

In the case of this clonotype: A much more abundant neighbour one base away suggests this may be a read error. This rearrangement joins TRBV20-1 to TRBJ2-6; TRBD1 is a possible D gene (6 bases). CDR1 and CDR2 from the germline V gene are DFQATT and SNEGSKA (reference sequence). The CDR3 consists of 15 residues. The CDR3 sequence: CSARALGAGTNVLTF. DNA of the CDR3: TGCAGTGCTAGAGCGTTGGGGGCTGGGACCAACGTCCTGACTTTC.

A word on this clonotype: A much more abundant neighbour one base away suggests this may be a read error. The chain is built from TRBV29-1 and TRBJ2-7, with D possibly called TRBD1 or TRBD2 (5 bases each). Germline V gene lookup returns CDR1 SQVTM and CDR2 ANQGSEA. This CDR3 contains 13 residues. CDR3 amino acids: CNVREQARYEQYF. The CDR3 nucleotides read TGCAACGTCAGGGAGCAGGCCCGCTACGAGCAGTACTTC.

This clonotype was seen a few times. DNA of the CDR3: TGCGCCAGCAGCCACCAGAACAATGGCAATGAAAAACTGTTTTTT. Encoded protein: CASSHQNNGNEKLFF. The V and J genes are TRBV4-1 and TRBJ1-4; D remains unclear. V lost 3 bases to trimming and J lost 5 bases, with 13 bases between them. This CDR3 contains 15 residues. Germline assignment: CDR1 MGHRA and CDR2 YSYEKL.

The chain recombines TRBV5-1 with TRBJ2-4, with TRBD1 as a possible D gene (7 bases). With the DNA end fitting TRBJ2-7 better, the J assignment may be wrong. The length of the CDR3 is 15 residues. Germline V gene lookup returns CDR1 SGHRS and CDR2 YFSETQ. The DNA for the CDR3 is TGCGCCAGCAGCTCCCAGGGGGGAGGTGGCTACGAGCAGTACTTC. Translation gives CASSSQGGGGYEQYF.

This clonotype came up many times. The chain employs TRBV5-1 and TRBJ2-3, with D unresolved. The CDR3 covers 16 residues. Germline CDR1 and CDR2: SGHRS and YFSETQ. Trimming removed 0 bases at V and 0 bases at J, with 11 bases between. CDR3 DNA sequence: TGCGCCAGCAGCTTGGCCTCGACCATGAGCACAGATACGCAGTATTTT. Amino acid sequence: CASSLASTMSTDTQYF.

Note on this clonotype: A much larger clone is a single base away; this may be a read error. This sequence joins TRBV7-9 and TRBJ2-7; 9 bases line up with TRBD1. This CDR3 is built from 14 residues. Germline CDR1 SEHNR, CDR2 FQNEAQ (reference sequence). For the CDR3, the DNA is TGTGTCAGCAGCGGGACAGGGTATACCTACGAGCAGTACTTC. Its protein is CVSSGTGYTYEQYF.

This clonotype was recorded at least ten times. The chain couples TRBV28 to TRBJ1-2; 11 bases are shared with TRBD1. With 4 bases clipped from V and 3 bases from J, the junction kept 16 bases outside the gene matches. Germline V gene sequence: CDR1 MDHEN, CDR2 SYDVKM. The length of the CDR3 is 19 residues. As DNA, the CDR3 is TGTGCCAGCAGTTGGGGACGTAGGACAGGGGGCCTCAAGGACTATGGCTACACCTTC. Amino acid sequence: CASSWGRRTGGLKDYGYTF.

This clonotype was counted between two and nine times. The chain links TRBV30 to TRBJ1-1; maybe TRBD1 (5 bases). Trimming shortened V by 4 bases and J by 1 base, and 13 bases separated the two germline ends. The CDR3 consists of 14 residues. Germline values: CDR1 GTSNPN, CDR2 SVGIG (reference sequence). Here the CDR3 DNA reads TGTGCCTGGAACACCGGGACGGCGAACACTGAAGCTTTCTTT. As protein: CAWNTGTANTEAFF.

This clonotype was seen only a few times. The chain uses TRBV6-6 and TRBJ1-6; TRBD1 is a possible D gene (5 bases). Germline V CDR1 and CDR2: MNHNY, SVGAGI (reference sequence). Between the trimmed V and J ends, which lost 0 bases and 10 bases, there was a span of 16 bases. The CDR3 is 16 residues long. CDR3 residues: CASSYSGSGTNSPLHF. CDR3 sequence (DNA): TGTGCCAGCAGTTACTCTGGGTCCGGGACTAACTCACCCCTCCACTTT.

This rearrangement joins TRBV20-1 to TRBJ2-2; TRBD1 matches at 7 bases. The germline gives CDR1 DFQATT, CDR2 SNEGSKA (reference sequence). V was clipped by 3 bases and J by 2 bases; unmatched bases: 3. The CDR3 loop spans 14 amino acids. The DNA for the CDR3 is TGCAGTGCTAGGGCAGGGGGTAACACCGGGGAGCTGTTTTTT. Its protein product is CSARAGGNTGELFF.

About this clonotype: A clone one base away is much larger, so this may be a read error. The gene calls are TRBV6-5 and TRBJ2-1; D is undetermined. CDR3 length equals 12 residues. The germline gives CDR1 MNHEY, CDR2 SVGAGI. The CDR3 is CVSSFSSNEQFF. In DNA form, the CDR3 reads TGTGTCAGCAGTTTCTCATCGAATGAGCAGTTCTTC.

The chain employs TRBV24-1 and TRBJ2-1, with a tentative D call TRBD2 (6 bases). The V end was cut by 5 bases, the J end by 8 bases, with 15 bases between. CDR3 length equals 14 residues. From germline, CDR1 is KGHDR and CDR2 SFDVKD. CDR3 sequence (DNA): TGTGCCACCAGTGGGAGGGTCCTTACTCATGAGCAGTTCTTC. Residues: CATSGRVLTHEQFF.

This clonotype was seen a handful of times. The chain recombines TRBV6-1 with TRBJ1-1; D possibly corresponds to TRBD1 (6 bases). V lost 4 bases and J 3 bases, leaving 15 bases between the germline ends. The CDR3 spans 15 residues. Germline-derived CDR1 and CDR2 are MNHNS and SASEGT. The CDR3 here is CASSATLQGYTEAFF. DNA of the CDR3: TGTGCCAGCAGTGCGACACTACAGGGTTACACTGAAGCTTTCTTT.

The chain joins TRBV28 to TRBJ1-6; no firm D call. This CDR3 region has 13 residues. Germline V gives CDR1 MDHEN, CDR2 SYDVKM. Between the trimmed V and J ends, which lost 5 bases and 3 bases, there was a span of 5 bases. This chain's CDR3 is CASSPLYNSPLHF. Written as DNA, the CDR3 is TGTGCCAGCAGTCCCCTCTATAATTCACCCCTCCACTTT. Supplemented by reference TRBV28 and TRBJ1-6, the full variable domain reads DVKVTQSSRYLVKRTGEKVFLECVQDMDHENMFWYRQDPGLGLRLIYFSYDVKMKEKGDIPEGYSVSREKKERFSLILESASTNQTSMYLCASSPLYNSPLHFGNGTRLTVT.

V usage is TRBV9 and J usage is TRBJ1-2; D is unclear. This CDR3 is built from 13 residues. V was shortened by 4 bases and J by 2 bases, with 9 bases between the two germline ends. CDR1 is SGDLS and CDR2 is YYNGEE in the germline V gene. CDR3 nucleotides: TGTGCCAGCAGCATCCAGGCGAACTATGGCTACACCTTC. Its translation: CASSIQANYGYTF.

This sequence joins TRBV10-3 and TRBJ2-1; tentative D call: TRBD2 (6 bases). The CDR3 is made up of 15 amino acids. Trimming removed 2 bases from V and 4 bases from J, with 12 bases in between. Per germline, CDR1 ENHRY and CDR2 SYGVKD. The CDR3 loop is CAISEGEGGYNEQFF. The CDR3 coding sequence is TGTGCCATCAGTGAGGGAGAGGGAGGATACAATGAGCAGTTCTTC.

This clonotype was counted once. Being one base from a much bigger clone, this may be a read error. The chain combines TRBV7-2 with TRBJ2-7; 9 nucleotides align to TRBD2. The CDR3 loop spans 13 amino acids. After removal of 8 bases from V and 7 bases from J, the junction contained 9 bases not matched to a gene. Germline CDR1 is SGHTA and CDR2 is FQGNSA. CDR3 in amino acids: CASGGLAGNEQYF. CDR3 in DNA: TGTGCCAGCGGGGGACTAGCTGGCAATGAGCAGTACTTC.

This clonotype was counted ten times or more. The chain combines TRBV15 with TRBJ1-2, with D possibly matching TRBD1 (6 bases). Germline values: CDR1 LNHNV, CDR2 YYDKDF (reference sequence). This CDR3 region has 15 residues. The V and J ends lost 0 bases and 4 bases respectively, with 12 bases between them. The CDR3 DNA sequence: TGTGCCACCAGCAGAGAAAGGGGGAGTGCCTATGGCTACACCTTC. It codes for CATSRERGSAYGYTF.